This T cell receptor (beta chain) was captured by sequencing in a study of breast tumors, draining lymph nodes, adjacent tissues. V was cut by 5 bases and J by 7 bases, with 24 bases left in between. Germline V lookup: CDR1 KGHSY, CDR2 FQNENV. The CDR3 runs 17 residues. TCRdb recomputed calls from the multiplex PCR reads with MiXCR, one row per CDR3 protein. The table shows 15,000 or so distinct CDR3 sequences, with about 45% occurring only once. This clonotype appeared many times. Its antigen is not identified. Whole-study results and caveats: Tumor TCR diversity was below lymph nodes but above nontumor tissue. Compared with basal-like, luminal-like tumors shared significantly more repertoire with nontumor tissue. That most tumor T cells come from lymph nodes remained unproven. Data fit most tumor T cells coming from lymph node, expanding in tumor.

The chain is built from TRBV16 and TRBJ2-1, with a weak D call TRBD1 (6 bases). This receptor was obtained from a female donor with breast cancer. Some clones in this sample may be carry-over from other donors' samples. What was sequenced was tumor-adjacent breast tissue. The CDR3 DNA sequence: TGTGCCAGCAGCTTTCCCACCAGGGCAGGGGCTGGGAATGAGCAGTTCTTC. Translated: CASSFPTRAGAGNEQFF. Together with reference TRBV16 and TRBJ2-1, the CDR3 gives the full variable domain: GEEVAQTPKHLVRGEGQKAKLYCAPIKGHSYVFWYQQVLKNEFKFLISFQNENVFDETGMPKERFSAKCLPNSPCSLEIQATKLEDSAVYFCASSFPTRAGAGNEQFFGPGTRLTVL.